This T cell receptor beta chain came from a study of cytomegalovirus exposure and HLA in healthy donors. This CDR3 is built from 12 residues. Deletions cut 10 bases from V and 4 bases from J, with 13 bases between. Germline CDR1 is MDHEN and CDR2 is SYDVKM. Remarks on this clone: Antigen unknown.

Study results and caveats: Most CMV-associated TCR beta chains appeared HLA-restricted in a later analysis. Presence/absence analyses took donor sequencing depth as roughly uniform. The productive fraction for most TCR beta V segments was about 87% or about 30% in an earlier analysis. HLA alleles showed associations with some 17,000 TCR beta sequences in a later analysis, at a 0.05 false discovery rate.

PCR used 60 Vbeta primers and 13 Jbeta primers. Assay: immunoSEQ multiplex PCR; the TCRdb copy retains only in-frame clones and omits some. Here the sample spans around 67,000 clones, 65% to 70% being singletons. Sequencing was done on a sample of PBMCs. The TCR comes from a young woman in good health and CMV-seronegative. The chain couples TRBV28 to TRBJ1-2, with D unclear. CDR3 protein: CATLILVYGYTF. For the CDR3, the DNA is TGTGCCACTCTAATTTTGGTCTATGGCTACACCTTC.